The 21 T cell receptor beta chains below all came from one sample that was sequenced in a study of immune evolution from preneoplasia to lung adenocarcinoma. TCRdb's table, derived via immunoSEQ multiplex PCR, lists solely in-frame clones and lacks some. The table has around 3,700 clones, around 76% seen once. Sequenced: FFPE minimally invasive lung adenocarcinoma tissue. Receptor source: a person aged 65 to 85 with lung adenocarcinoma.

The genes are TRBV9 and TRBJ1-2, with D maybe TRBD1 (5 bases). The CDR3 length is 15 residues. Germline CDR1 is SGDLS and CDR2 is YYNGEE. With 5 bases removed from V and 7 bases from J, the gap between germline ends came to 21 bases. CDR3 DNA: TGTGCCAGCAGTTCCCGGTCCGGGGCAACATTTGGCTACACCTTC. This gives the protein CASSSRSGATFGYTF.

The V and J genes are TRBV4-1 and TRBJ1-4; D may be TRBD1 (5 bases). The CDR3 totals 15 residues. Germline V gene sequence: CDR1 MGHRA, CDR2 YSYEKL. Trimming removed 6 bases from V and 8 bases from J, with 19 bases in between. CDR3 sequence (DNA): TGCGCCAGCAGTCCTACAGGTTCTTTGAGCGAAAAACTGTTTTTT. Its protein product is CASSPTGSLSEKLFF.

The genes are TRBV19 and TRBJ1-1, with D perhaps matching TRBD1 (5 bases). Germline V gene data show CDR1 as LNHDA and CDR2 as SQIVND (reference sequence). The CDR3 contains 14 residues. V lost 1 base to trimming and J lost 3 bases, with 9 bases between them. This chain's CDR3 is CASSIGQGYTEAFF. The CDR3 DNA reads TGTGCCAGTAGTATAGGGCAGGGTTACACTGAAGCTTTCTTT. Full variable domain (rest looked up from reference TRBV19 and TRBJ1-1): DGGITQSPKYLFRKEGQNVTLSCEQNLNHDAMYWYRQDPGQGLRLIYYSQIVNDFQKGDIAEGYSVSREKKESFPLTVTSAQKNPTAFYLCASSIGQGYTEAFFGQGTRLTVV.

The chain has TRBV29-1 and TRBJ2-7; D gene uncertain. Germline V gives CDR1 SQVTM, CDR2 ANQGSEA. This CDR3 has 16 amino acids. The V end was cut by 0 bases, the J end by 0 bases, with 15 bases between. The CDR3 spells CSVEDYLTESSYEQYF. The DNA for the CDR3 is TGCAGCGTTGAAGATTACTTAACGGAAAGCTCCTACGAGCAGTACTTC.

This clone is classed as large. The chain carries TRBV5-4 and TRBJ2-5; 12 nucleotides line up with TRBD1. The germline V gene encodes CDR1 SGHNT and CDR2 YYREEE (reference sequence). The CDR3 extends over 16 amino acids. The V segment lost 4 bases and the J segment 2 bases; nucleotides outside the gene matches: 6. The CDR3 region has the DNA TGTGCCAGCAGCGAGGGGGACAGGGGGCTTCAAGAGACCCAGTACTTC. Translating gives CASSEGDRGLQETQYF.

The rearrangement links TRBV18 to TRBJ2-7, with 7 bases fitting TRBD1. Germline V CDR1 and CDR2: KGHSH, LQKENI. V dropped 3 bases and J dropped 4; count of bases not matched to a gene: 9. CDR3 size: 15 residues. The chain's CDR3 is CASSPAGTVGYEQYF. The CDR3, as DNA: TGTGCCAGCTCACCCGCCGGGACAGTAGGGTACGAGCAGTACTTC.

The chain couples TRBV5-1 to TRBJ2-7, with D possibly TRBD2 on 5 matching bases. Trimming took 3 bases from V and 0 from J, leaving 7 bases between them. The CDR3 contains 13 residues. The germline V gene encodes CDR1 SGHRS and CDR2 YFSETQ. CDR3 sequence (DNA): TGCGCCAGCAGCTCCGGGAACTCCTACGAGCAGTACTTC. It encodes CASSSGNSYEQYF.

The chain joins TRBV6-6 to TRBJ2-2; the D gene is possibly TRBD2 (6 bases). The germline V and J ends were trimmed by 0 bases and 9 bases, with 14 bases remaining between them. The CDR3 is made up of 15 amino acids. CDR1 MNHNY and CDR2 SVGAGI come from the germline V gene (reference sequence). The CDR3: CASSYSRRGSRELFF. The CDR3 DNA reads TGTGCCAGCAGTTACTCGAGGAGGGGTTCTCGGGAGCTGTTTTTT.

The V gene is TRBV7-9, the J gene TRBJ2-7; 8 nucleotides match TRBD1. J gave up 6 bases and V 5 bases, and 12 bases lay outside the gene matches. Germline CDR1 reads SEHNR; CDR2 reads FQNEAQ (reference sequence). The CDR3 loop spans 15 amino acids. This chain's CDR3 is CASSRGTGGYGEQYF. As DNA, the CDR3 is TGTGCCAGCAGCCGCGGAACAGGGGGTTACGGCGAGCAGTACTTC. Full variable domain (rest looked up from reference TRBV7-9 and TRBJ2-7): DTGVSQNPRHKITKRGQNVTFRCDPISEHNRLYWYRQTLGQGPEFLTYFQNEAQLEKSRLLSDRFSAERPKGSFSTLEIQRTEQGDSAMYLCASSRGTGGYGEQYFGPGTRLTVT.

This chain joins TRBV29-1 and TRBJ2-3, with D hard to call. Germline V CDR1 and CDR2: SQVTM, ANQGSEA. With 2 bases removed from V and 1 base from J, the gap between germline ends came to 4 bases. This CDR3 is built from 12 residues. CDR3 sequence reads: CSVEKGTDTQYF. DNA of the CDR3: TGCAGCGTTGAAAAGGGCACAGATACGCAGTATTTT.

The V and J genes are TRBV6-6 and TRBJ1-5; D perhaps matches TRBD1 (5 bases). Germline CDR1 and CDR2: MNHNY and SVGAGI (reference sequence). The CDR3 covers 15 residues. Trimming took 4 bases from V and 3 from J, leaving 13 bases between them. The CDR3 sequence is CASSSPGLYNQPQHF. The CDR3 DNA reads as TGTGCCAGCAGTTCACCGGGACTGTACAATCAGCCCCAGCATTTT.

This clone occurred a few times. The rearrangement joins TRBV19 to TRBJ1-2, with 8 bases lining up with TRBD1. Germline V gene sequence: CDR1 LNHDA, CDR2 SQIVND (reference sequence). This CDR3 region has 14 residues. J gave up 8 bases and V 4 bases, and 9 bases lay outside the gene matches. In DNA, the CDR3 is TGTGCCAGTAGTAGACCGGGACAGGATGGGGGCTACACCTTC. It translates to CASSRPGQDGGYTF.

The chain combines TRBV21-1 with TRBJ1-4. TRBV21-1 is a pseudogene locus. The CDR3 covers 17 residues. The CDR3 region is CASSKRFLGGTNEKLFF. The CDR3, as DNA: TGTGCCAGCAGCAAGAGATTTCTGGGAGGGACGAATGAAAAACTGTTTTTT.

J is TRBJ2-1 and V is TRBV18; D perhaps matches TRBD2 (5 bases). Trimming cost V 1 base and J 7 bases, with 11 bases left between them. Germline CDR1 and CDR2: KGHSH and LQKENI. The CDR3 totals 14 residues. In DNA, the CDR3 is TGTGCCAGCTCACCACTTACTGGCGGGAATGAGCAGTTCTTC. As protein: CASSPLTGGNEQFF.

This clone has more than one count but fewer than ten. The V call is TRBV6-5, the J call TRBJ2-5, with 7 bases fitting TRBD1. The CDR3 is 15 amino acids. CDR1 is MNHEY, CDR2 SVGAGI, per germline. The V and J ends lost 5 bases and 1 base, in that order; junction bases with no gene match: 7. CDR3 amino acids: CASSRRGQAQETQYF. The CDR3 DNA reads TGTGCCAGCAGTCGCCGCGGACAGGCCCAAGAGACCCAGTACTTC.

This clone was seen a handful of times. The V call is TRBV5-1, the J call TRBJ2-6, with a weak D call TRBD2 (6 bases). The CDR3 contains 19 residues. Trimming took off 1 base at V and 1 base at J, with 18 bases between the two ends. Germline V gene sequence: CDR1 SGHRS, CDR2 YFSETQ. The CDR3 region is CASSLQFPAGPSGANVLTF. CDR3 nucleotides: TGCGCCAGCAGCTTGCAGTTCCCAGCGGGTCCTTCTGGGGCCAACGTCCTGACTTTC.

V gene TRBV29-1 combines with J gene TRBJ1-2; TRBD1 agrees at 7 bases. Germline CDR1 SQVTM, CDR2 ANQGSEA. V gave up 3 bases and J gave up 0 bases; unmatched junction bases: 1. There are 13 residues in the CDR3. CDR3 protein: CSVEGQTNYGYTF. The CDR3, as DNA: TGCAGCGTTGAGGGACAGACTAACTATGGCTACACCTTC.

This clone was observed a handful of times. Other DNA variants within this sample encode the same CDR3. This chain links TRBV5-1 with TRBJ2-2; D remains unclear. The CDR3 is made up of 16 amino acids. Germline values: CDR1 SGHRS, CDR2 YFSETQ. Trimming cost V 0 bases and J 0 bases, with 9 bases left between them. The CDR3 DNA reads as TGCGCCAGCAGCTTGGAGGGTCGCGCGAACACCGGGGAGCTGTTTTTT. It translates to CASSLEGRANTGELFF.

On this clone: Other nucleotide sequences in the sample specify the same CDR3. The chain uses TRBV30 and TRBJ1-6; D not resolved. Trimming took 0 bases from V and 5 from J, leaving 11 bases between them. Germline V CDR1 and CDR2: GTSNPN, SVGIG (reference sequence). This CDR3 comprises 15 residues. This CDR3 reads CAWSVRGLNNSPLHF. DNA for the CDR3: TGTGCCTGGAGTGTACGTGGCCTGAATAATTCACCCCTCCACTTT. The variable domain in full, completed from reference TRBV30 and TRBJ1-6, reads SQTIHQWPATLVQPVGSPLSLECTVEGTSNPNLYWYRQAAGRGLQLLFYSVGIGQISSEVPQNLSASRPQDRQFILSSKKLLLSDSGFYLCAWSVRGLNNSPLHFGNGTRLTVT.

The CDR3 sequence is CASSWGNTVDTQYF. The CDR3 DNA sequence: TGTGCCAGTAGTTGGGGGAATACGGTAGATACGCAGTATTTT. This chain connects TRBV19 to TRBJ2-3; possibly TRBD1 or TRBD2 for D (5 bases each). CDR1 is LNHDA and CDR2 is SQIVND in the germline V gene (reference sequence). This CDR3 spans 14 amino acids. Trimming removed 5 bases from V and 5 bases from J, with 14 bases in between.

This clone was counted between two and nine times. The chain employs TRBV7-9 and TRBJ2-1, with D possibly being TRBD1 or TRBD2 (7 bases each). Germline V gene data show CDR1 as SEHNR and CDR2 as FQNEAQ (reference sequence). Trimming took 6 bases from V and 5 from J, leaving 20 bases between them. This CDR3 has 16 amino acids. This chain's CDR3 is CASRPGGDSQDNEQFF. The CDR3 coding sequence is TGTGCCAGCAGGCCAGGGGGGGACTCCCAAGACAATGAGCAGTTCTTC. The full variable domain, completed using reference TRBV7-9 and TRBJ2-1, is DTGVSQNPRHKITKRGQNVTFRCDPISEHNRLYWYRQTLGQGPEFLTYFQNEAQLEKSRLLSDRFSAERPKGSFSTLEIQRTEQGDSAMYLCASRPGGDSQDNEQFFGPGTRLTVL.